This is a list of T cell receptor beta chains from one sample in a study of T cell responses to AZD1222 COVID-19 vaccine. Assay used: immunoSEQ multiplex PCR; TCRdb lists only in-frame clones, some missing. The sample lists some 100,000 clones, approximately 86% occurring once. The source material was peripheral blood, sampled on day 0 of AZD1222 vaccination. All receptors come from an adult in good health. Both conserved end residues are trimmed from each CDR3. Clone size appears in some rows only: once, few, many, or a class for an expanded clone.

TRBV6-5	11	once	TRBJ2-7	ASQQGSSYEQY
TRBV7-2	13	NA	TRBJ1-5	ASSPLNDRAQPQH
TRBV6-2/TRBV6-3	12	NA	TRBJ2-7	ASSPRPGQGEQY
TRBV10-3	14	NA	TRBJ1-1	AISEGVRGFRTEAF
TRBV5-6	11	NA	TRBJ2-7	ASSLELHYEQY
TRBV7-2	11	NA	TRBJ2-7	ASSLGLAYEQY
TRBV3-1/TRBV3-2	14	once	TRBJ2-5	ASSQEKAKYQETQY
TRBV27	12	NA	TRBJ2-4	ASSPRQGVDIQY
TRBV30	11	medium-sized	TRBJ1-5	AWRLDGNQPQH
TRBV30	12	NA	TRBJ2-7	AWKSLHNSYEQY
TRBV9	15	NA	TRBJ2-5	ASSVGAASGSQETQY
TRBV11-1	10	NA	TRBJ1-2	ASSSRGDGYT
TRBV5-1	13	NA	TRBJ1-1	ASSPSGTENTEAF
TRBV2	12	once	TRBJ2-1	ASATGGGYNEQF
TRBV6-5	9	NA	TRBJ2-1	ASSQYNEQF
TRBV30	12	few	TRBJ1-2	AWIPRQGGYGYT
TRBV28	12	NA	TRBJ1-1	ASSSPGPGGGAF
TRBV7-8	15	NA	TRBJ1-3	ASSSLTGSVSGNTIY
TRBV15	13	NA	TRBJ2-3	ATSTGFRGTDTQY
TRBV5-1	14	NA	TRBJ2-2	ASSSILAGGPRELF
TRBV9	10	NA	TRBJ2-7	ASSPRGYEQY
TRBV7-2	12	NA	TRBJ2-3	ASSLGLATDTQY
TRBV19	15	few	TRBJ1-2	ASSMSGKVLTNYGYT